Following are 17 T cell receptor beta chains from one sample sequenced in a study of blood T cell repertoires in COVID-19. Sequencing was performed with immunoSEQ multiplex PCR; in TCRdb, only in-frame clones are kept and a portion is missing. The sample includes some 87,000 clones, over 75% seen only once; the top ten take around a quarter. Input material: peripheral blood. Receptors were obtained from a man at least 80 years old with active or convalescent COVID-19.

V and J are TRBV5-5 and TRBJ1-6; D remains unclear. V was pared by 4 bases and J by 5 bases, with 13 bases between. Looked up from germline, CDR1 is SGHKS and CDR2 is YYEKEE (reference sequence). CDR3 length: 15 residues. CDR3 bases: TGTGCCAGCAGCCCTGACCCGAGGGATAATTCACCCCTCCACTTT. It encodes CASSPDPRDNSPLHF.

This clone has just one count. V is TRBV4-3 and J is TRBJ2-5, with 8 nucleotides matching TRBD1. The ends lost 1 base at V and 6 bases at J; junction bases unmatched: 4. Germline assignment: CDR1 LGHNA and CDR2 YSLEER. This CDR3 region has 14 residues. The CDR3 DNA reads TGCGCCAGCAGCCAAGGGACAGGGACGAAGACCCAGTACTTC. This gives the protein CASSQGTGTKTQYF.

On this clone: The same CDR3 is also encoded by other DNA sequences in this sample. The chain joins TRBV9 to TRBJ2-7; 8 bases line up with TRBD2. This CDR3 contains 14 residues. J lost 2 bases, V lost 3 bases, and 4 bases had no gene match. Germline CDR1 is SGDLS and CDR2 is YYNGEE. DNA for the CDR3: TGTGCCAGCAGCGCCGGGACTAGGGCCTACGAGCAGTACTTC. The encoded protein is CASSAGTRAYEQYF.

The genes are TRBV6-4 and TRBJ1-2; tentatively, D is TRBD1 (6 bases). V lost 4 bases, J lost 4 bases, and 16 bases lay in between. The germline V gene has CDR1 MRHNA and CDR2 SNTAGT. CDR3 size: 15 residues. CDR3 in DNA: TGTGCCAGCAGTGTCGCACAGGGATCAGGCTATGGCTACACCTTC. It encodes CASSVAQGSGYGYTF.

This rearrangement joins TRBV19 to TRBJ2-1; 8 bases map to TRBD1. Germline CDR1 and CDR2: LNHDA and SQIVND (reference sequence). The CDR3 is 14 residues long. V lost 9 bases and J lost 4; bases outside the gene matches: 8. The CDR3 region has the DNA TGTGCCAGCCACAGCAGGGGGCTTTACAATGAGCAGTTCTTC. Protein sequence: CASHSRGLYNEQFF.

The gene calls are TRBV28 and TRBJ2-1; TRBD2 matches at 10 bases. The V gene's germline CDR1 is MDHEN and CDR2 SYDVKM. This CDR3 comprises 15 residues. The V gene end was trimmed by 5 bases and the J gene end by 1 base; junction bases not matched to a gene: 2. DNA of the CDR3: TGTGCCAGCAGTGTGACTAGCGGGTCCTACAATGAGCAGTTCTTC. Its translation is CASSVTSGSYNEQFF.

The V gene is TRBV13, the J gene TRBJ2-7; weak D call: TRBD2 (6 bases). Trimming took off 6 bases at V and 3 bases at J, with 12 bases between the two ends. Germline CDR1 reads PRHDT; CDR2 reads FYEKMQ (reference sequence). This CDR3 contains 13 residues. CDR3 DNA: TGTGCCAGCAGTGTGGAGGGCAACTACGAGCAGTACTTC. This translates into CASSVEGNYEQYF.

The CDR3 coding sequence is TGCGCCAGCAGGGTTATAGCGGGGGCTCCGTACGAGCAGTACTTC. As protein: CASRVIAGAPYEQYF. The chain employs TRBV5-1 and TRBJ2-7; TRBD2 aligns across 9 bases. Germline assignment: CDR1 SGHRS and CDR2 YFSETQ. The ends lost 5 bases at V and 4 bases at J; junction bases unmatched: 10. The CDR3 loop spans 15 amino acids.

The CDR3 DNA follows: TGTGCCAGCAGCTACCTAGCGGGGGAGATCACCGGGGAGCTGTTTTTT. It specifies CASSYLAGEITGELFF. The chain is built from TRBV5-4 and TRBJ2-2; 10 bases are shared with TRBD2. The V gene end was trimmed by 3 bases and the J gene end by 4 bases; junction bases not matched to a gene: 6. The CDR3 totals 16 residues. From germline, CDR1 is SGHNT and CDR2 YYREEE (reference sequence).

The rearrangement joins TRBV28 to TRBJ2-3; TRBD2 agrees at 8 bases. This CDR3 is built from 16 residues. From germline, CDR1 is MDHEN and CDR2 SYDVKM. The V and J ends lost 5 bases and 6 bases, in that order; junction bases with no gene match: 13. As DNA, the CDR3 is TGTGCCAGCAGTCCCCCTCGGGGGGGCGGATATGATACGCAGTATTTT. This gives the protein CASSPPRGGGYDTQYF.

The chain has TRBV5-1 and TRBJ1-3, with TRBD1 as a possible D gene (6 bases). From germline, CDR1 is SGHRS and CDR2 YFSETQ. CDR3 size: 16 residues. V lost 4 bases, J lost 2 bases, and 16 bases lay in between. Written as DNA, the CDR3 is TGCGCCAGCAGCCCCAGTGGCCAGGGGACTGGAAACACCATATATTTT. This gives the protein CASSPSGQGTGNTIYF.

The V call is TRBV25-1, the J call TRBJ2-1; unclear D gene. The CDR3 totals 11 residues. Deletions cut 8 bases from V and 9 bases from J, with 11 bases between. Germline values: CDR1 MGHDK, CDR2 SYGVNS. The CDR3 sequence: CASGRSGEQFF. The CDR3 bases are TGTGCCAGCGGGCGTAGTGGTGAGCAGTTCTTC.

This chain links TRBV5-1 with TRBJ2-2; D is perhaps TRBD1 (5 bases). Germline V gene sequence: CDR1 SGHRS, CDR2 YFSETQ. The V end lost 7 bases, the J end lost 1 base, and 20 bases lay between the germline ends. The CDR3 sequence is 17 residues long. CDR3 sequence (DNA): TGCGCCAGCGGCGAGACACAGGTCGCAAGGAACACCGGGGAGCTGTTTTTT. Protein: CASGETQVARNTGELFF.

The CDR3 DNA is TGTGCCAGCAGTTTATACCCGGACAGGGGCGACGAGCAGTACTTC. As protein: CASSLYPDRGDEQYF. The chain recombines TRBV27 with TRBJ2-7, with 9 bases matching TRBD1. Germline V gene sequence: CDR1 MNHEY, CDR2 SMNVEV (reference sequence). CDR3 length: 15 residues. V shed 1 base, J shed 5 bases, and the junction held 6 bases outside the gene matches.

V usage is TRBV5-6 and J usage is TRBJ1-1, with a weak D call TRBD1 (5 bases). Trimming removed 4 bases at V and 5 bases at J, with 12 bases between. The CDR3 is 13 residues long. The germline V gene has CDR1 SGHDT and CDR2 YYEEEE. The CDR3 nucleotides are TGTGCCAGCAGCCGGAGGGAGGGGACTGAAGCTTTCTTT. Its translation: CASSRREGTEAFF.

This clone has more than one count but fewer than ten. The chain recombines TRBV5-6 with TRBJ2-7; 13 bases match TRBD2. Germline values: CDR1 SGHDT, CDR2 YYEEEE. This CDR3 has 16 amino acids. The V gene end was trimmed by 4 bases and the J gene end by 2 bases; junction bases not matched to a gene: 6. This CDR3 reads CASSPRGTSGAYEQYF. The CDR3 region has the DNA TGTGCCAGCAGCCCCCGAGGGACTAGCGGGGCCTACGAGCAGTACTTC.

This rearrangement joins TRBV6-4 to TRBJ1-2; D not certain. Trimming cost V 1 base and J 8 bases, with 8 bases left between them. Germline V gene data show CDR1 as MRHNA and CDR2 as SNTAGT. The CDR3 is made up of 12 amino acids. The CDR3 here is CASSDYQRGYTF. The CDR3 region has the DNA TGTGCCAGCAGTGACTACCAGAGGGGCTACACCTTC.